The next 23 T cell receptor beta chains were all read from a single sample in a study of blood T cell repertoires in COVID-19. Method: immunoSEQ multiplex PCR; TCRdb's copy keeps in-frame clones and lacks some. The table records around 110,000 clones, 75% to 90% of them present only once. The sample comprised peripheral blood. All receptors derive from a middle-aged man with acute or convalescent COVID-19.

The CDR3 loop reads CAWSRDTDTQYF. Here the CDR3 DNA reads TGTGCCTGGAGTCGGGACACAGATACGCAGTATTTT. V and J are TRBV30 and TRBJ2-3, with a possible D match to TRBD2 (5 bases). Per the germline V gene, CDR1 is GTSNPN and CDR2 is SVGIG (reference sequence). This CDR3 spans 12 amino acids. V lost 2 bases and J lost 2, with 5 bases in between.

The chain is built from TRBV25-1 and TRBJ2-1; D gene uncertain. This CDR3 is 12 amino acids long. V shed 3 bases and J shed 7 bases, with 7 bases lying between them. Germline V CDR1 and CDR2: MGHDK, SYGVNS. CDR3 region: CASSDGWNEQFF. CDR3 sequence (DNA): TGTGCCAGCAGTGATGGCTGGAATGAGCAGTTCTTC.

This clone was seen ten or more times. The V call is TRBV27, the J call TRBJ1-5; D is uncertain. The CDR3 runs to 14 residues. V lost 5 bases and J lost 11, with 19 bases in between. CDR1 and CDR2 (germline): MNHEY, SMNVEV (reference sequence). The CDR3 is CASSAGSRAESQHF. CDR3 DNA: TGTGCCAGCAGTGCCGGGTCTCGAGCAGAGTCCCAGCATTTT.

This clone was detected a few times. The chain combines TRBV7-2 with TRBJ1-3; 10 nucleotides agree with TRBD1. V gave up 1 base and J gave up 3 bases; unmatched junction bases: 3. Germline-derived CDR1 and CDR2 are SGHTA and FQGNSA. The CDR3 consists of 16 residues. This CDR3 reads CASSLGGDRGGNTIYF. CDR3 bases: TGTGCCAGCAGCTTAGGGGGGGACAGGGGTGGAAACACCATATATTTT.

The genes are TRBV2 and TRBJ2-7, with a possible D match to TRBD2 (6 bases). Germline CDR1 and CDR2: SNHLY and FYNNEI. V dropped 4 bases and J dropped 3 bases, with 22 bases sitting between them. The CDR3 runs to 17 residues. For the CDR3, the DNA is TGTGCCAGCAGTGTGGGCTCAGGAAGAGGCGGGAACTACGAGCAGTACTTC. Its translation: CASSVGSGRGGNYEQYF.

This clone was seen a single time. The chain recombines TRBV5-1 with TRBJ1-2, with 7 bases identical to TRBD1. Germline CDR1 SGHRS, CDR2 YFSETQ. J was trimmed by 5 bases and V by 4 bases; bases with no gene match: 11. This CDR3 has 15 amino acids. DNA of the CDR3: TGCGCCAGCAGCCTCGGGGGACAGAGGGGGTATGGCTACACCTTC. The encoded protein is CASSLGGQRGYGYTF.

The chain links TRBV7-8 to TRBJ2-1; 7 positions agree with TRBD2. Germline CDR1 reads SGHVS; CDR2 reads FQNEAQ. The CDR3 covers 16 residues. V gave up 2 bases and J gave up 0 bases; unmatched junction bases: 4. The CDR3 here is CASSLYWGGSYNEQFF. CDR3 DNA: TGTGCCAGCAGCTTATACTGGGGGGGCTCCTACAATGAGCAGTTCTTC.

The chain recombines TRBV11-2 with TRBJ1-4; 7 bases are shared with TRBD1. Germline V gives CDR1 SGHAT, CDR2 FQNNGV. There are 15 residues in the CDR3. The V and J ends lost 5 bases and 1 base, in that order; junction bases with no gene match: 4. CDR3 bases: TGTGCCAGCAGCCCTCAGGGGGTAACTAATGAAAAACTGTTTTTT. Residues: CASSPQGVTNEKLFF. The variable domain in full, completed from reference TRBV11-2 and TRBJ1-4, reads EAGVAQSPRYKIIEKRQSVAFWCNPISGHATLYWYQQILGQGPKLLIQFQNNGVVDDSQLPKDRFSAERLKGVDSTLKIQPAKLEDSAVYLCASSPQGVTNEKLFFGSGTQLSVL.

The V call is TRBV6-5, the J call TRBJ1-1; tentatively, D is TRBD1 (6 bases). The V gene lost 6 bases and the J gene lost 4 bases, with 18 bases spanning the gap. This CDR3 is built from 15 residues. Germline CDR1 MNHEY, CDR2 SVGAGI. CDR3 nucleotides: TGTGCCAGCAGGTACCGGGACAACAGTGGCACTGAAGCTTTCTTT. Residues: CASRYRDNSGTEAFF.

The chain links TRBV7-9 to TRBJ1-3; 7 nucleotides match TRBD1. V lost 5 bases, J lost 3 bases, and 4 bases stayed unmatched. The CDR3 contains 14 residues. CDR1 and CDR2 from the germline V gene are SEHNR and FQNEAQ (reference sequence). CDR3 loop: CASSQQGIGNTIYF. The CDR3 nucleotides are TGTGCCAGCAGCCAACAGGGGATTGGAAACACCATATATTTT.

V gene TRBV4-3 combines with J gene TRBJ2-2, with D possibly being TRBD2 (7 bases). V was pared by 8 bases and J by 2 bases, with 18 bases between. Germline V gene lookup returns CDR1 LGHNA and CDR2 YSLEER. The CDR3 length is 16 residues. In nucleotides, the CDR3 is TGCGCCAGCGCGGTGGGGCGGGGGCCTAACACCGGGGAGCTGTTTTTT. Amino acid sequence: CASAVGRGPNTGELFF.

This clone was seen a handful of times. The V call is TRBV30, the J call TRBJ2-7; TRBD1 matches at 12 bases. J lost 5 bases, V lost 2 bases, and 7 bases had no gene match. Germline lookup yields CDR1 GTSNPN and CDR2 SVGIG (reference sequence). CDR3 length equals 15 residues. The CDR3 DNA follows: TGTGCCTGGAGTAGGGGACAGGGGGCATGGGACGAGCAGTACTTC. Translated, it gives CAWSRGQGAWDEQYF.

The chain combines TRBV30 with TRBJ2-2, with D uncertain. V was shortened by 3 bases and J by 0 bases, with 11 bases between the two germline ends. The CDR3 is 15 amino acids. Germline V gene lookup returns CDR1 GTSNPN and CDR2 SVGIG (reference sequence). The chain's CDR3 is CAWSVDTTNTGELFF. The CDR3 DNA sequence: TGTGCCTGGAGCGTTGACACAACGAACACCGGGGAGCTGTTTTTT.

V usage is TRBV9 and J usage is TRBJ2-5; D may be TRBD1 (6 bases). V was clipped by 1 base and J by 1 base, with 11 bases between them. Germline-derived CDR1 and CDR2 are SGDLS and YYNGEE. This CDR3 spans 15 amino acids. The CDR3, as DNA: TGTGCCAGCAGCGTAATGGGGGCAGGCCAAGAGACCCAGTACTTC. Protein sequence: CASSVMGAGQETQYF.

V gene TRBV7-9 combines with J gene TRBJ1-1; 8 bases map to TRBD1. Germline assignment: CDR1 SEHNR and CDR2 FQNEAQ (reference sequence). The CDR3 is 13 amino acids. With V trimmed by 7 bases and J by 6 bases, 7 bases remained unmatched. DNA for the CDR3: TGTGCCAGCACAGGGGGCGCTTCCTCTGAAGCTTTCTTT. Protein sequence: CASTGGASSEAFF.

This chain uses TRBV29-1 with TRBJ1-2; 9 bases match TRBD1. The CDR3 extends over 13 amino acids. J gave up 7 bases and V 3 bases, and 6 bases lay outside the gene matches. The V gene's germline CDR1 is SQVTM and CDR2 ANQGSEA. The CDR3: CSVDGQGNPGYTF. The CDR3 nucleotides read TGCAGCGTTGACGGACAGGGGAATCCTGGCTACACCTTC. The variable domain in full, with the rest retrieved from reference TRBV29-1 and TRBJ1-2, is SAVISQKPSRDICQRGTSLTIQCQVDSQVTMMFWYRQQPGQSLTLIATANQGSEATYESGFVIDKFPISRPNLTFSTLTVSNMSPEDSSIYLCSVDGQGNPGYTFGSGTRLTVV.

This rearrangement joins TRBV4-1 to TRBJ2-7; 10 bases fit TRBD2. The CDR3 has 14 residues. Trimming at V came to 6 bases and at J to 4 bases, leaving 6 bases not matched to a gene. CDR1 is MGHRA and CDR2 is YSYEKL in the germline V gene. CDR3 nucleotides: TGCGCCAGCAGTCTAGCGGGAGTAGGGTACGAGCAGTACTTC. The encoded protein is CASSLAGVGYEQYF.

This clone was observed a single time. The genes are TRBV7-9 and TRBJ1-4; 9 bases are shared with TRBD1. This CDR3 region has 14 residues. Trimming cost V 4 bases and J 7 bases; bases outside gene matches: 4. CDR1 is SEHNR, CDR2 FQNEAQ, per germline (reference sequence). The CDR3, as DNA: TGTGCCAGCAGCTCGGACAGGGGTGGTGAAAAACTGTTTTTT. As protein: CASSSDRGGEKLFF.

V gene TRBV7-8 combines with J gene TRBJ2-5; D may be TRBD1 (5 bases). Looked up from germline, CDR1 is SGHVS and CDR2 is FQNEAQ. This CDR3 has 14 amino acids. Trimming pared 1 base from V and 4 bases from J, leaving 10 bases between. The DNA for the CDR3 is TGTGCCAGCAGCTTAGTCGGCAGGGTAGAGACCCAGTACTTC. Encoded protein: CASSLVGRVETQYF.

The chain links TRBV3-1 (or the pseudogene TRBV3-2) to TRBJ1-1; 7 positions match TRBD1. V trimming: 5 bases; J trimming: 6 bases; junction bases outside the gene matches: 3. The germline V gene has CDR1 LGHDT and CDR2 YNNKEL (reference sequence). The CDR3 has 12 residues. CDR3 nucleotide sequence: TGTGCCAGCAGCGACAGGGTGGCTGAAGCTTTCTTT. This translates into CASSDRVAEAFF.

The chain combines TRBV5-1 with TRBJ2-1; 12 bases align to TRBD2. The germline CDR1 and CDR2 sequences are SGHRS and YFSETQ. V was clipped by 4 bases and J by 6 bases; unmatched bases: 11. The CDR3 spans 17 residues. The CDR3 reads CASSLVPSSGRANEQFF. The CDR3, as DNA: TGCGCCAGCAGCCTGGTCCCCTCTAGCGGGAGGGCCAATGAGCAGTTCTTC.

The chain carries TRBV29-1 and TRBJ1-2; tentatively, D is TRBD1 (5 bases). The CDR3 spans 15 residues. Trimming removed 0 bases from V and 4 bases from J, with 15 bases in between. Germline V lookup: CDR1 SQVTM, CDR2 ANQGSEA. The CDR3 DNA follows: TGCAGCGTTGAAGATTTGCGGGGCGCTTTCTATGGCTACACCTTC. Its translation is CSVEDLRGAFYGYTF.

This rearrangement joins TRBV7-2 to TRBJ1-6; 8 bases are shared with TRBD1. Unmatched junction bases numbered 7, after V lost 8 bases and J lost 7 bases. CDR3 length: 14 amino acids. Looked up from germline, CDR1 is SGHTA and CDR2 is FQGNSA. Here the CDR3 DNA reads TGTGCCAGCGTCCGGACAGGGAGGAATTCACCCCTCCACTTT. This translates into CASVRTGRNSPLHF.